The sequence of this T cell receptor beta chain was determined in a study of CD8 T cells in Susac syndrome. RNA in amounts of roughly 0.45 to 1 ug was reverse transcribed with random hexamers. Across 54 Vbeta and 13 Jbeta, immunoSEQ multiplex PCR amplified TCR beta CDR3. TCRdb reprocessed the immunoSEQ multiplex PCR reads with MiXCR, giving one entry per CDR3 protein. The repertoire holds some 22,000 distinct CDR3 sequences, with 85% to 95% as singletons. The table lists this clonotype with a count of one. There are 14 residues in the CDR3. Per germline, CDR1 SGHVS and CDR2 FQNEAQ. With 2 bases clipped from V and 6 bases from J, the junction kept 2 bases outside the gene matches.

The chain couples TRBV7-8 to TRBJ2-1; 9 bases agree with TRBD2. The sequenced sample consisted of CD8+ T cells from PBMCs. The receptor comes from a human donor in good health. CDR3 DNA: TGTGCCAGCAGCTTAAGCGGGGGGATCAATGAGCAGTTCTTC. Translation: CASSLSGGINEQFF.